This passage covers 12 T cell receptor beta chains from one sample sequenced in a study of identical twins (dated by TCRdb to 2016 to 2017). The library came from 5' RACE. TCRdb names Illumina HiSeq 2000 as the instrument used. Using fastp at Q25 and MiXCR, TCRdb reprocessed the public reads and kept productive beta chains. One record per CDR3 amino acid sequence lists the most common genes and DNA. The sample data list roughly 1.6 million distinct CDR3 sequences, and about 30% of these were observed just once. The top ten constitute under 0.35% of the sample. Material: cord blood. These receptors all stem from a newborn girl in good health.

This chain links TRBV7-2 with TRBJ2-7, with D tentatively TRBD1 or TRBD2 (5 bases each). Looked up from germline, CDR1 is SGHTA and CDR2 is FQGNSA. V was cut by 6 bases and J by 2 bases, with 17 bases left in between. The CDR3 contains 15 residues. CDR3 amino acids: CASRHDMGVTYEQYF. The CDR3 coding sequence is TGTGCCAGCAGGCATGATATGGGGGTTACCTACGAGCAGTACTTC.

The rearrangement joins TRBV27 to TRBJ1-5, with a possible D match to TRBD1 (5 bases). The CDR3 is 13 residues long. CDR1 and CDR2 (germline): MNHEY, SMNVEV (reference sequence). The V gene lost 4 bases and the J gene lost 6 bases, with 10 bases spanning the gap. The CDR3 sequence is CASSSQGGQPQHF. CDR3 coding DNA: TGTGCCAGCAGTTCTCAGGGAGGTCAGCCCCAGCATTTT.

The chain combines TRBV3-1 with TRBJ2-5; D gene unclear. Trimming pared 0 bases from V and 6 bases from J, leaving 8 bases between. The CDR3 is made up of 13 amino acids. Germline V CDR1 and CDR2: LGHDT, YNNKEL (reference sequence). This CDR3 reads CASSQDLGKTQYF. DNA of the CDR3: TGTGCCAGCAGCCAAGATCTTGGAAAGACCCAGTACTTC.

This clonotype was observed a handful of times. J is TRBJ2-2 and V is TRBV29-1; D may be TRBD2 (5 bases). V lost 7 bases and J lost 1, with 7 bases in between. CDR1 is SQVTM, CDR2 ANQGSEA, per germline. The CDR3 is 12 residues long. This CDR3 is CSGRGNTGELFF. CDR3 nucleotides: TGCAGCGGTCGGGGGAACACCGGGGAGCTGTTTTTT.

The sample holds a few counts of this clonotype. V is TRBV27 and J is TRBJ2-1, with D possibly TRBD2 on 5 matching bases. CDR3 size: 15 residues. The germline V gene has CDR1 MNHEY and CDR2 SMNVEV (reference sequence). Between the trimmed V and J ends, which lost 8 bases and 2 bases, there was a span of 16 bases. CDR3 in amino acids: CASWKDFPAYNEQFF. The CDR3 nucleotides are TGTGCCAGCTGGAAGGACTTTCCCGCCTACAATGAGCAGTTCTTC.

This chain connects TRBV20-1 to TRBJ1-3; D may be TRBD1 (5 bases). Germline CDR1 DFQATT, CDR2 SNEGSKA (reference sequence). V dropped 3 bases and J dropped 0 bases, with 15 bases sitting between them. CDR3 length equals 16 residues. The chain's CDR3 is CSARLVGLNSGNTIYF. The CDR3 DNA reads TGCAGTGCTAGGCTTGTGGGACTCAACTCTGGAAACACCATATATTTT.

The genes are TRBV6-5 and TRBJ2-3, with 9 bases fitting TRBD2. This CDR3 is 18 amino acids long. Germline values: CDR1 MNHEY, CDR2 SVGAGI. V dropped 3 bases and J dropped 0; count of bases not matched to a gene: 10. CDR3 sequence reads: CASSYRLAGTTSTDTQYF. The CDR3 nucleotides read TGTGCCAGCAGTTATCGGCTAGCGGGGACTACTAGCACAGATACGCAGTATTTT.

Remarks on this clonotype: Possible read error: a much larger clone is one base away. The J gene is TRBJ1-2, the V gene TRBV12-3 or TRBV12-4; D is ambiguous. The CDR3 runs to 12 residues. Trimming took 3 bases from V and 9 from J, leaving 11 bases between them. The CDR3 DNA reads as TGTGCCAGCAGTTTGGGTTCTCGTAGCTACACCTTC. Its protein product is CASSLGSRSYTF.

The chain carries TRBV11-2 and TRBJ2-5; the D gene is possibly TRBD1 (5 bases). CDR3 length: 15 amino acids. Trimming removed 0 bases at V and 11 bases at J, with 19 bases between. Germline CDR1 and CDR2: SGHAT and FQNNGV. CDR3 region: CASSLDGRGFGEQYF. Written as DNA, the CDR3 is TGTGCCAGCAGCTTAGATGGTAGGGGTTTCGGTGAGCAGTACTTC.

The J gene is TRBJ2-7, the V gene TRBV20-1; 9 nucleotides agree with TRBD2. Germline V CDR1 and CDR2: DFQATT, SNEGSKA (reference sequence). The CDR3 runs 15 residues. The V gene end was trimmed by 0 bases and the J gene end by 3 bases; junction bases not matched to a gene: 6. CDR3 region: CSARDPSREGYEQYF. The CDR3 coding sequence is TGCAGTGCTAGAGATCCCTCGCGGGAGGGCTACGAGCAGTACTTC.

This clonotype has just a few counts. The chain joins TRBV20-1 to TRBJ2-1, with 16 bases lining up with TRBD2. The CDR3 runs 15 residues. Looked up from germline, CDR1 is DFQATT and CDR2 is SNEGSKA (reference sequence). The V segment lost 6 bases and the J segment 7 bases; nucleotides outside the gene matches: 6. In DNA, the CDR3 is TGCAGTGCCAGGAGGGGACTAGCGGGGGGGAATGAGCAGTTCTTC. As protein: CSARRGLAGGNEQFF.

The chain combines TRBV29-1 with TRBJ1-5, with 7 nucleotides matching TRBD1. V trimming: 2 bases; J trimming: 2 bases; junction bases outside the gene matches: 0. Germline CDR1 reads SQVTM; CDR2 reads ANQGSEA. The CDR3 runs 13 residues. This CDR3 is CSVERGRNQPQHF. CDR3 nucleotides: TGCAGCGTTGAAAGGGGGCGCAATCAGCCCCAGCATTTT.